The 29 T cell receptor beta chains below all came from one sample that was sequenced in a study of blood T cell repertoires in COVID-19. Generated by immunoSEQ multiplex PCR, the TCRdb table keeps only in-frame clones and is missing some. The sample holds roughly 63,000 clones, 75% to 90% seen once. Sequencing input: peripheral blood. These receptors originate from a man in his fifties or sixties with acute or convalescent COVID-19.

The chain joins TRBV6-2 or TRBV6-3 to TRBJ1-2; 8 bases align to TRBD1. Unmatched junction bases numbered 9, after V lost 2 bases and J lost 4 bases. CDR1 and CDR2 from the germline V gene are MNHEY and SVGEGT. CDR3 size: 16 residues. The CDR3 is CASSYEPITGGYGYTF. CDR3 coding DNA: TGTGCCAGCAGTTACGAGCCTATAACAGGGGGCTATGGCTACACCTTC.

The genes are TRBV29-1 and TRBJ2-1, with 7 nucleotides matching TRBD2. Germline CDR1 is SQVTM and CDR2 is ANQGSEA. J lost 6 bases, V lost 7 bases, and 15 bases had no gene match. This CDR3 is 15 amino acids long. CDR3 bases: TGCAGCGCCTCCTCGTTGGGAGGGCCTCTCAATGAGCAGTTCTTC. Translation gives CSASSLGGPLNEQFF.

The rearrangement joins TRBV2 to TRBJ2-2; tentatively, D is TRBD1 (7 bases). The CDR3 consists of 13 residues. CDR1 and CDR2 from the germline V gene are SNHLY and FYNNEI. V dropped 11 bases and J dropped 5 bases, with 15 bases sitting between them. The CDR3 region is CAGRRGVTGELFF. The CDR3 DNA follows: TGTGCCGGACGCAGGGGGGTTACCGGGGAGCTGTTTTTT.

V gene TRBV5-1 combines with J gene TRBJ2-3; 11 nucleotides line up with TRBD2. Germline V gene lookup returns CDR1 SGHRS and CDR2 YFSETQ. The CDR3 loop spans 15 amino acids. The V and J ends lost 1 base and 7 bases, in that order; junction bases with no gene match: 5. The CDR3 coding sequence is TGCGCCAGCAGCTTGACTAGCGGGAGACGTTATACGCAGTATTTT. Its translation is CASSLTSGRRYTQYF.

As DNA, the CDR3 is TGTGCCACCAGTGACCCAGGACAGGGGGCTGCGACCCAGTACTTC. Encoded protein: CATSDPGQGAATQYF. The chain carries TRBV24-1 and TRBJ2-5; TRBD1 aligns across 11 bases. After removal of 4 bases from V and 7 bases from J, the junction contained 7 bases not matched to a gene. The germline gives CDR1 KGHDR, CDR2 SFDVKD. The CDR3 totals 15 residues.

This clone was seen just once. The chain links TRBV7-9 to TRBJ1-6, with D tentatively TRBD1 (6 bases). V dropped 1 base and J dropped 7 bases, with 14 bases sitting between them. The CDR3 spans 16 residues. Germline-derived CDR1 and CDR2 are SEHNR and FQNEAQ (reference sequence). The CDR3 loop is CASSLVRNRVNSPLHF. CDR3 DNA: TGTGCCAGCAGCTTAGTCCGGAACAGGGTAAATTCACCCCTCCACTTT.

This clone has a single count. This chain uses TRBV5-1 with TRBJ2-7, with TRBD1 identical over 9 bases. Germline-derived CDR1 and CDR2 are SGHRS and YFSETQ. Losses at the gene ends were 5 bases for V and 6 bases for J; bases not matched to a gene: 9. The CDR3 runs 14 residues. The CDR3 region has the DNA TGCGCCAGCAGTGGAGGACAGGGGATAAGCGAGCAGTACTTC. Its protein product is CASSGGQGISEQYF.

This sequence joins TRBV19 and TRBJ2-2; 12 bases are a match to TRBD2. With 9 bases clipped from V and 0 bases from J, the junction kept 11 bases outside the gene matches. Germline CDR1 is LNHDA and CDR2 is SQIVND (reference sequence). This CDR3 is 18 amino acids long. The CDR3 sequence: CASSAATSGGANTGELFF. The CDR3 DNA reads TGTGCCAGCAGCGCAGCGACTAGCGGGGGCGCGAACACCGGGGAGCTGTTTTTT.

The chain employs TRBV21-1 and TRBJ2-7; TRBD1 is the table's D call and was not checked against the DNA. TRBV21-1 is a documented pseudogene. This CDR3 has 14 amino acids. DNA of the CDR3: TGTGCCAGCAGCAAACCGGGACAGGGCTGCGAGCAGTACGTC. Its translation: CASSKPGQGCEQYV.

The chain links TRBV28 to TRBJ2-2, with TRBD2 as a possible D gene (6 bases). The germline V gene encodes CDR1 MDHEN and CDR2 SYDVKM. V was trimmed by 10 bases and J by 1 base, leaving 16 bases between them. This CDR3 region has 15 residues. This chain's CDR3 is CATGGAGENTGELFF. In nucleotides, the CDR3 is TGTGCCACCGGCGGGGCCGGGGAGAACACCGGGGAGCTGTTTTTT. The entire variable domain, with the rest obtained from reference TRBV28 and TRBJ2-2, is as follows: DVKVTQSSRYLVKRTGEKVFLECVQDMDHENMFWYRQDPGLGLRLIYFSYDVKMKEKGDIPEGYSVSREKKERFSLILESASTNQTSMYLCATGGAGENTGELFFGEGSRLTVL.

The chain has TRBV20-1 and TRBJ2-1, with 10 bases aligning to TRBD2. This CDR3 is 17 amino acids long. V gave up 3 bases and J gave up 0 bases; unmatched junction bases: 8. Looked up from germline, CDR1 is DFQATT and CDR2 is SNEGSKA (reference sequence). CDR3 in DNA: TGCAGTGCTAGTGGGACTAGCGTTTTAAGCTCCTACAATGAGCAGTTCTTC. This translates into CSASGTSVLSSYNEQFF.

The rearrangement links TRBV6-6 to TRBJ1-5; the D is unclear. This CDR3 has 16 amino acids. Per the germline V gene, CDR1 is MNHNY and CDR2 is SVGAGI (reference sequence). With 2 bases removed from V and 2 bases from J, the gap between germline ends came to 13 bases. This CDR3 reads CASSYNRPEGNQPQHF. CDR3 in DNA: TGTGCCAGCAGTTACAACAGACCGGAGGGCAATCAGCCCCAGCATTTT.

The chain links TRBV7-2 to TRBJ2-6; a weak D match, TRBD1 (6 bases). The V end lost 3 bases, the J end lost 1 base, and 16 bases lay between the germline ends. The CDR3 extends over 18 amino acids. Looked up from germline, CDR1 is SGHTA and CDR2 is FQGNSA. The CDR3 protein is CASSFAGTMGSGANVLTF. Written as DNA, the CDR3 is TGTGCCAGCAGCTTCGCCGGGACAATGGGTTCTGGGGCCAACGTCCTGACTTTC.

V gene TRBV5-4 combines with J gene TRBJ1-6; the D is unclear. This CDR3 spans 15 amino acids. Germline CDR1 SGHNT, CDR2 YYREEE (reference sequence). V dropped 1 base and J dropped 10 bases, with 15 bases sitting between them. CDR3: CASSLRGSGFSPLHF. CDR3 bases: TGTGCCAGCAGCTTGCGGGGATCTGGTTTCTCACCCCTCCACTTT.

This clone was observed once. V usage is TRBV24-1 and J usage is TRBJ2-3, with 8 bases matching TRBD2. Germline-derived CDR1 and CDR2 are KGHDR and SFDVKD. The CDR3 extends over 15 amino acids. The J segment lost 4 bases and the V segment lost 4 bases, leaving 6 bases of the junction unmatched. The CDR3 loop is CATSDRQRESDTQYF. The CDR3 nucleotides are TGTGCCACCAGTGACCGCCAGCGGGAGTCAGATACGCAGTATTTT.

The CDR3 DNA is TGTGCCAGCTCACCGGGGAGGGAGAAAGAGCAGTTCTTC. As protein: CASSPGREKEQFF. The chain couples TRBV18 to TRBJ2-1; 7 nucleotides match TRBD2. CDR1 and CDR2 (germline): KGHSH, LQKENI. CDR3 length: 13 amino acids. Trimming cost V 3 bases and J 10 bases; bases outside gene matches: 6. Variable domain in full (rest from reference TRBV18 and TRBJ2-1): NAGVMQNPRHLVRRRGQEARLRCSPMKGHSHVYWYRQLPEEGLKFMVYLQKENIIDESGMPKERFSAEFPKEGPSILRIQQVVRGDSAAYFCASSPGREKEQFFGPGTRLTVL.

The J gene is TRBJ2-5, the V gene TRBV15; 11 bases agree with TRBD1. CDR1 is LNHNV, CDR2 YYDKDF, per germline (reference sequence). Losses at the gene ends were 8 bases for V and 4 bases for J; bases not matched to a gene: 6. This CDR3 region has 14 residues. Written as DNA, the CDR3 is TGTGCCACCGGTTTGGACAGGGGGCGAGAGACCCAGTACTTC. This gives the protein CATGLDRGRETQYF.

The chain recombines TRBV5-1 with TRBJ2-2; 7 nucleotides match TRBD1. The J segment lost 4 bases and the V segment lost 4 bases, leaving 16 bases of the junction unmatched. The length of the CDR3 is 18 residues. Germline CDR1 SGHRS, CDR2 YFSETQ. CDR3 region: CASSLRSWTGKVTGELFF. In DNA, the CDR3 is TGCGCCAGCAGCCTACGATCCTGGACAGGAAAAGTCACCGGGGAGCTGTTTTTT.

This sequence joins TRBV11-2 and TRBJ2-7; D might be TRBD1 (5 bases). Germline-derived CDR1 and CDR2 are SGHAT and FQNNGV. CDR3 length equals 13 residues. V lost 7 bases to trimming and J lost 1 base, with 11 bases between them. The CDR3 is CASTPTVSYEQYF. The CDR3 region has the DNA TGTGCCAGCACCCCGACAGTTTCCTACGAGCAGTACTTC.

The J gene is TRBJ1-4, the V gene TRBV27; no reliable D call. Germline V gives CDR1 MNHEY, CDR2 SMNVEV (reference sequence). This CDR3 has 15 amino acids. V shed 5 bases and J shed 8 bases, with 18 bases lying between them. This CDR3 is CASSDRPPGGEKLFF. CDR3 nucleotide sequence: TGTGCCAGCAGTGACCGACCCCCCGGAGGAGAAAAACTGTTTTTT. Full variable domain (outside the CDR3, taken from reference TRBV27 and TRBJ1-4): EAQVTQNPRYLITVTGKKLTVTCSQNMNHEYMSWYRQDPGLGLRQIYYSMNVEVTDKGDVPEGYKVSRKEKRNFPLILESPSPNQTSLYFCASSDRPPGGEKLFFGSGTQLSVL.

CDR3 sequence (DNA): TGTGCCAGCAGCCCAACAGGGGGCGATACTGAAGCTTTCTTT. As protein: CASSPTGGDTEAFF. V gene TRBV3-1 (or the pseudogene TRBV3-2) combines with J gene TRBJ1-1, with 9 bases aligning to TRBD1. The ends lost 4 bases at V and 5 bases at J; junction bases unmatched: 5. The germline CDR1 and CDR2 sequences are LGHDT and YNNKEL (reference sequence). The CDR3 sequence is 14 residues long.

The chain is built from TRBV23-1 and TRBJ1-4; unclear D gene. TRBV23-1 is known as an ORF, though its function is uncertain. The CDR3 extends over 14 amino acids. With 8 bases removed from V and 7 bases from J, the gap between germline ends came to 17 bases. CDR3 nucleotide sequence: TGCGCCAGCGAATCAGAGGGCGGGTGTGAAAAACTGTTTTTT. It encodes CASESEGGCEKLFF.

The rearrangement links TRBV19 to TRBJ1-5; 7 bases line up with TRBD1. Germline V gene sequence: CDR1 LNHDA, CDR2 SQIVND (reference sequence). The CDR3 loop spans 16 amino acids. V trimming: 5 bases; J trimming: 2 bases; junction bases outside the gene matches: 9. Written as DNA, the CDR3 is TGTGCCAGTAGTGTACGACAGGGCAGTGGCAATCAGCCCCAGCATTTT. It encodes CASSVRQGSGNQPQHF.

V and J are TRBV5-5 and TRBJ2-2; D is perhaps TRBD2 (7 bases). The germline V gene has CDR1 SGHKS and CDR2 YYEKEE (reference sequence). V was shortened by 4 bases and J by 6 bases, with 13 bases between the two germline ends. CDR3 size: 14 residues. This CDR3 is CASSLGGVPGELFF. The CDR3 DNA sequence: TGTGCCAGCAGCCTAGGGGGGGTTCCCGGGGAGCTGTTTTTT.

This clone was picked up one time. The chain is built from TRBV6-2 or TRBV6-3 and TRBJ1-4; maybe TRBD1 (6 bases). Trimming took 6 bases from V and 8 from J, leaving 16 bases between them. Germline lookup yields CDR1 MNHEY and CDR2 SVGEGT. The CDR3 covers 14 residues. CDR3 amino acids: CASSGQPGGEKLFF. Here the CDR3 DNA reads TGTGCCAGCAGCGGACAGCCGGGAGGGGAAAAACTGTTTTTT.

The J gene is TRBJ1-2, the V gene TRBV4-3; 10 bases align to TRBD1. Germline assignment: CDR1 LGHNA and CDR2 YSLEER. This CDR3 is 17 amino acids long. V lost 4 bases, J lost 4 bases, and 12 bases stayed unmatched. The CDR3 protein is CASSPDRGQQRPYGYTF. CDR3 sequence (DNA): TGCGCCAGCAGCCCCGACAGGGGGCAACAGAGGCCCTATGGCTACACCTTC.

This chain's CDR3 is CASRGDTEAFF. CDR3 nucleotide sequence: TGTGCCAGCAGAGGGGACACTGAAGCTTTCTTT. This chain joins TRBV2 and TRBJ1-1; tentatively, D is TRBD1 (5 bases). CDR3 length: 11 amino acids. V lost 6 bases, J lost 3 bases, and 5 bases lay in between. Germline V gives CDR1 SNHLY, CDR2 FYNNEI. Drawing the rest from reference TRBV2 and TRBJ1-1, the complete variable domain is EPEVTQTPSHQVTQMGQEVILRCVPISNHLYFYWYRQILGQKVEFLVSFYNNEISEKSEIFDDQFSVERPDGSNFTLKIRSTKLEDSAMYFCASRGDTEAFFGQGTRLTVV.

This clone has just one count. For the CDR3, the DNA is TGTGCCAGCAGTTTCCCGGGACAAGACTACAATGAGCAGTTCTTC. This translates into CASSFPGQDYNEQFF. The genes are TRBV27 and TRBJ2-1, with D maybe TRBD1 (6 bases). Germline CDR1 and CDR2: MNHEY and SMNVEV (reference sequence). This CDR3 is built from 15 residues. V lost 3 bases, J lost 3 bases, and 12 bases lay in between.

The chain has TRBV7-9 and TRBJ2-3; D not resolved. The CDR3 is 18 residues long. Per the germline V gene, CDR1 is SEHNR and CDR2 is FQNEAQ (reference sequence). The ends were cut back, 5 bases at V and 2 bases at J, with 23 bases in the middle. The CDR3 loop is CASSHSSVAAKPTDTQYF. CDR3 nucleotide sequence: TGTGCCAGCAGCCACTCATCGGTAGCCGCCAAACCCACAGATACGCAGTATTTT.